The 25 T cell receptor beta chains below all came from one sample that was sequenced in a study of cytomegalovirus exposure and HLA in healthy donors (dated by TCRdb to 2015 to 2018). Receptors were amplified or captured by the immunoSEQ multiplex PCR assay. TCRdb limited this immuneACCESS table to in-frame rearrangements with V and J called. A share of clones is missing; checked studies link under half to unresolved V genes, and the rest is unexplained. The sample includes some 80,000 clones, with around 95% observed a single time. Under 0.9% of the sample is taken by the ten largest. Source material: PBMCs. The receptor source for this set is a woman between 18 and 29 years old in good health and CMV-seronegative.

The chain is built from TRBV27 and TRBJ1-4, with D unclear. This CDR3 contains 15 residues. The ends were cut back, 4 bases at V and 8 bases at J, with 17 bases in the middle. Germline V gene sequence: CDR1 MNHEY, CDR2 SMNVEV (reference sequence). CDR3 coding DNA: TGTGCCAGCAGTTGGGGAGCACGGTCGGACGAAAAACTGTTTTTT. This translates into CASSWGARSDEKLFF.

This clone was picked up one time. V usage is TRBV13 and J usage is TRBJ1-2; no firm D call. Per germline, CDR1 PRHDT and CDR2 FYEKMQ (reference sequence). V lost 1 base, J lost 1 base, and 7 bases lay in between. This CDR3 is built from 14 residues. The CDR3 sequence: CASSLDRDNYGYTF. The CDR3 coding sequence is TGTGCCAGCAGCTTAGATCGGGATAACTATGGCTACACCTTC.

The chain is built from TRBV9 and TRBJ2-7, with 9 positions matching TRBD2. V lost 0 bases to trimming and J lost 0 bases; unmatched junction nucleotides: 4. The CDR3 sequence is 16 residues long. Germline CDR1 SGDLS, CDR2 YYNGEE. The CDR3 loop is CASSVGGSGSSYEQYF. The CDR3 bases are TGTGCCAGCAGCGTAGGGGGTAGCGGGAGCTCCTACGAGCAGTACTTC.

This chain joins TRBV4-3 and TRBJ2-5; D may be TRBD1 (5 bases). V shed 4 bases and J shed 3 bases, with 12 bases lying between them. This CDR3 has 14 residues. Germline CDR1 is LGHNA and CDR2 is YSLEER. CDR3 coding DNA: TGCGCCAGCAGCCCAGGGCTAGGGGAAGAGACCCAGTACTTC. Amino acids: CASSPGLGEETQYF.

The chain carries TRBV5-1 and TRBJ2-3, with D maybe TRBD1 (6 bases). V was pared by 5 bases and J by 6 bases, with 16 bases between. The CDR3 length is 14 residues. In germline, CDR1 is SGHRS, CDR2 YFSETQ. The CDR3 coding sequence is TGCGCCAGCAGTCCAGGGGTGTGGTCGGATACGCAGTATTTT. It encodes CASSPGVWSDTQYF.

This clone was seen just once. At one boundary the junction diverges from the germline segment, which might be a read error. The same CDR3 can be traced to other DNA sequences in this sample. This chain connects TRBV27 to TRBJ1-1; 8 bases fit TRBD1. This CDR3 contains 15 residues. CDR1 is MNHEY and CDR2 is SMNVEV in the germline V gene (reference sequence). The CDR3 region is CASSPDRGFVTEAFF. The DNA of the CDR3 is TGTGCCAGCAGTCCCGACAGGGGCTTCGTCACTGAAGCCTTCTTT.

The genes are TRBV30 and TRBJ1-5; TRBD1 aligns across 7 bases. V trimming: 5 bases; J trimming: 1 base; junction bases outside the gene matches: 2. Germline loops: CDR1 GTSNPN, CDR2 SVGIG (reference sequence). CDR3 length: 13 residues. For the CDR3, the DNA is TGTGCCTGGGCGACAGGGAGCAATCAGCCCCAGCATTTT. Residues: CAWATGSNQPQHF.

This clone was seen once. The chain couples TRBV2 to TRBJ1-2, with TRBD1 matching 9 bases. Germline lookup yields CDR1 SNHLY and CDR2 FYNNEI. The CDR3 length is 15 residues. V trimming: 5 bases; J trimming: 4 bases; junction bases outside the gene matches: 8. CDR3 protein: CASSLRDRAIYGYTF. The CDR3 DNA sequence: TGTGCCAGCAGTCTCCGGGACAGGGCAATCTATGGCTACACCTTC. Together with reference TRBV2 and TRBJ1-2, the CDR3 gives the full variable domain: EPEVTQTPSHQVTQMGQEVILRCVPISNHLYFYWYRQILGQKVEFLVSFYNNEISEKSEIFDDQFSVERPDGSNFTLKIRSTKLEDSAMYFCASSLRDRAIYGYTFGSGTRLTVV.

This sequence joins TRBV7-2 and TRBJ1-5; D is uncertain. CDR3 size: 14 residues. V was shortened by 5 bases and J by 2 bases, with 10 bases between the two germline ends. Looked up from germline, CDR1 is SGHTA and CDR2 is FQGNSA. The chain's CDR3 is CASSPAVGNQPQHF. The CDR3, as DNA: TGTGCCAGCAGCCCGGCGGTGGGCAATCAGCCCCAGCATTTT.

The chain couples TRBV9 to TRBJ2-7, with 11 nucleotides matching TRBD2. After removal of 2 bases from V and 5 bases from J, the junction contained 6 bases not matched to a gene. CDR3 length: 15 amino acids. Per the germline V gene, CDR1 is SGDLS and CDR2 is YYNGEE. The CDR3 DNA reads as TGTGCCAGCAGCGTGTCCCCACTAGCGGGAGACGAGCAGTACTTC. Its translation: CASSVSPLAGDEQYF.

J is TRBJ1-5 and V is TRBV7-7, with D perhaps TRBD1 (5 bases). The CDR3 extends over 18 amino acids. The ends were cut back, 5 bases at V and 1 base at J, with 21 bases in the middle. Germline V lookup: CDR1 SSHAT, CDR2 FNYEAQ (reference sequence). CDR3 protein: CASSPYLYGGLSNQPQHF. Here the CDR3 DNA reads TGTGCCAGCAGCCCCTACCTGTACGGGGGACTGAGCAATCAGCCCCAGCATTTT.

The V call is TRBV21-1, the J call TRBJ1-2; TRBD1 reflects the table's D call only, with no check against the DNA. TRBV21-1 is designated a pseudogene. The CDR3 is 17 residues long. The chain's CDR3 is CASSTLPDGTGDGGYTF. The CDR3 DNA reads as TGTGCCAGCAGCACCCTCCCTGACGGGACAGGGGATGGGGGCTACACCTTC.

V gene TRBV7-9 combines with J gene TRBJ2-4; D is ambiguous. This CDR3 contains 15 residues. V gave up 5 bases and J gave up 7 bases, with 18 bases separating them. Germline V gives CDR1 SEHNR, CDR2 FQNEAQ (reference sequence). Here the CDR3 reads CASSDSDSAMNIQYF. The CDR3 DNA reads as TGTGCCAGCAGCGATTCAGATTCCGCCATGAACATTCAGTACTTC. The whole variable domain, filled in from reference TRBV7-9 and TRBJ2-4, reads DTGVSQNPRHKITKRGQNVTFRCDPISEHNRLYWYRQTLGQGPEFLTYFQNEAQLEKSRLLSDRFSAERPKGSFSTLEIQRTEQGDSAMYLCASSDSDSAMNIQYFGAGTRLSVL.

The chain is built from TRBV15 and TRBJ2-2; 7 bases agree with TRBD2. Germline V gene sequence: CDR1 LNHNV, CDR2 YYDKDF (reference sequence). The CDR3 has 16 amino acids. The trim removed 5 bases at V and 5 bases at J, leaving 11 bases unmatched. The CDR3 sequence is CATSGGFLAETGELFF. The CDR3 DNA is TGTGCCACCAGCGGTGGGTTCCTAGCGGAAACCGGGGAGCTGTTTTTT. Full variable domain (remainder filled in from reference TRBV15 and TRBJ2-2): DAMVIQNPRYQVTQFGKPVTLSCSQTLNHNVMYWYQQKSSQAPKLLFHYYDKDFNNEADTPDNFQSRRPNTSFCFLDIRSPGLGDTAMYLCATSGGFLAETGELFFGEGSRLTVL.

This chain connects TRBV7-2 to TRBJ1-5; D gene unclear. Deletions cut 7 bases from V and 2 bases from J, with 9 bases between. This CDR3 region has 13 residues. The germline CDR1 and CDR2 sequences are SGHTA and FQGNSA. The CDR3 spells CASTWQGNQPQHF. In DNA form, the CDR3 reads TGTGCCAGCACCTGGCAGGGCAATCAGCCCCAGCATTTT.

This clone was seen only once. The chain joins TRBV6-1 to TRBJ2-7; 8 bases line up with TRBD2. This CDR3 comprises 15 residues. Trimming cost V 1 base and J 0 bases; bases outside gene matches: 2. The germline V gene encodes CDR1 MNHNS and CDR2 SASEGT. The CDR3: CASSEVLAGSYEQYF. In DNA, the CDR3 is TGTGCCAGCAGTGAAGTGCTAGCGGGCTCCTACGAGCAGTACTTC.

V is TRBV6-6 and J is TRBJ2-7, with D possibly being TRBD1 (5 bases). Germline-derived CDR1 and CDR2 are MNHNY and SVGAGI (reference sequence). CDR3 size: 15 residues. The V end lost 4 bases, the J end lost 2 bases, and 15 bases lay between the germline ends. The CDR3: CASSSLARQTYEQYF. CDR3 nucleotides: TGTGCCAGCAGTTCCTTAGCTCGACAGACCTACGAGCAGTACTTC.

The chain has TRBV5-1 and TRBJ2-1, with 10 bases lining up with TRBD2. Germline loops: CDR1 SGHRS, CDR2 YFSETQ. The CDR3 covers 15 residues. The V and J ends lost 0 bases and 7 bases, in that order; junction bases with no gene match: 4. As DNA, the CDR3 is TGCGCCAGCAGCTTGGCTAGCGGGAGTAGTAATGAGCAGTTCTTC. Translation: CASSLASGSSNEQFF.

The rearrangement links TRBV7-9 to TRBJ2-3, with D possibly being TRBD2 (6 bases). CDR1 is SEHNR, CDR2 FQNEAQ, per germline (reference sequence). This CDR3 has 18 amino acids. The V and J ends lost 6 bases and 3 bases respectively, with 25 bases between them. CDR3 loop: CASSRIWGRERETDTQYF. The CDR3 bases are TGTGCCAGCAGTCGTATTTGGGGTCGGGAGAGGGAGACAGATACGCAGTATTTT.

The chain is built from TRBV7-6 and TRBJ2-1, with 9 bases aligning to TRBD2. CDR1 SGHVS and CDR2 FNYEAQ come from the germline V gene. Trimming at V came to 1 base and at J to 14 bases, leaving 9 bases not matched to a gene. There are 14 residues in the CDR3. The CDR3: CASSLGGSGGAEFF. The CDR3 bases are TGTGCCAGCAGCTTAGGGGGTAGCGGGGGAGCCGAGTTCTTC.

V usage is TRBV5-1 and J usage is TRBJ1-1, with a possible D match to TRBD1 (5 bases). This CDR3 has 14 residues. Trimming removed 7 bases from V and 3 bases from J, with 16 bases in between. Germline assignment: CDR1 SGHRS and CDR2 YFSETQ. The CDR3 DNA sequence: TGCGCCAGCTCCCCTCAGGGTGGGTACACTGAAGCTTTCTTT. Translation: CASSPQGGYTEAFF.

The chain uses TRBV19 and TRBJ1-6; TRBD1 agrees at 11 bases. The CDR3 totals 13 residues. V lost 7 bases and J lost 8; bases outside the gene matches: 1. Germline CDR1 and CDR2: LNHDA and SQIVND (reference sequence). DNA of the CDR3: TGTGCCAGTACGGGACAGGGGGATTCACCCCTCCACTTT. It yields the protein CASTGQGDSPLHF.

The chain joins TRBV7-9 to TRBJ2-5, with D tentatively TRBD2 (6 bases). The CDR3 length is 13 residues. Trimming stripped 3 bases from V and 2 bases from J, with 7 bases between. CDR1 and CDR2 from the germline V gene are SEHNR and FQNEAQ (reference sequence). DNA for the CDR3: TGTGCCAGCAGCTTGCGGGGTCAAGAGACCCAGTACTTC. It yields the protein CASSLRGQETQYF.

This chain joins TRBV10-3 and TRBJ2-7, with TRBD2 matching 11 bases. Germline V gene data show CDR1 as ENHRY and CDR2 as SYGVKD. Trimming took 7 bases from V and 3 from J; bases not matched to a gene: 8. The CDR3 has 15 amino acids. The CDR3 DNA reads TGTGCCATCAAAAACGTTGGGACTAGCGGCTACGAGCAGTACTTC. Its protein product is CAIKNVGTSGYEQYF.

The rearrangement links TRBV28 to TRBJ1-3, with TRBD1 matching over 9 bases. Germline CDR1 and CDR2: MDHEN and SYDVKM. The CDR3 spans 18 residues. J lost 4 bases, V lost 1 base, and 11 bases had no gene match. For the CDR3, the DNA is TGTGCCAGCAGTTTATTAGTAGGGGGGGGACAGGGAGGAAACACCATATATTTT. This translates into CASSLLVGGGQGGNTIYF.